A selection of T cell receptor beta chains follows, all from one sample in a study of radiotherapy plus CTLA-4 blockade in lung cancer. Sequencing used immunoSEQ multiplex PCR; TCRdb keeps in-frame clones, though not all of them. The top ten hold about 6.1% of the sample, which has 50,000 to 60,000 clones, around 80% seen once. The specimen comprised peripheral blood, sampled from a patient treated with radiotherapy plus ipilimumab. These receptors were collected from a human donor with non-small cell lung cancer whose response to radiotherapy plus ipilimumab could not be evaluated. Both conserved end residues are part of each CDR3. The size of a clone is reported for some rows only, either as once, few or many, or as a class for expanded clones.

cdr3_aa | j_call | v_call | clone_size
CASSDFGETSGGPPYEQYF | TRBJ2-7 | TRBV10-2 | once
CASSPGGAKGYTF | TRBJ1-2 | TRBV9 | .
CASSTFRGRGYGYTF | TRBJ1-2 | TRBV27 | .
CASSSPSTGVNEQYF | TRBJ2-7 | TRBV5-6 | .
CASSLNRELFF | TRBJ2-2 | TRBV5-1 | .
CASSLALLKNEQYF | TRBJ2-7 | TRBV7-2 | .
CASSLRRATGELFF | TRBJ2-2 | TRBV28 | .
CASSLEGASGNTIYF | TRBJ1-3 | TRBV5-6 | .
CASRYDRINTGELFF | TRBJ2-2 | TRBV19 | .
CASTLITTGPYGYTF | TRBJ1-2 | TRBV6-1 | .
CASIMDRGNTGELFF | TRBJ2-2 | TRBV6-6 | .
CASSLQGNGNTIYF | TRBJ1-3 | TRBV7-2 | .
CASSSTGTNKPGGYTF | TRBJ1-2 | TRBV7-2 | .
CASSEIGGGSEAFF | TRBJ1-1 | TRBV6-1 | .
CASSSGQGTNQPQHF | TRBJ1-5 | TRBV6-5 | once
CASSLTRYNEQFF | TRBJ2-1 | TRBV5-6 | .
CASNKGLAGEGVSYEQYF | TRBJ2-7 | TRBV6-4 | .
CASSYGSGGLETQYF | TRBJ2-5 | TRBV5-6 | .
CASKTGQYSNQPQHF | TRBJ1-5 | TRBV6-6 | .
CASSLRQTGAYEQYF | TRBJ2-7 | TRBV5-6 | .
CASSIGAGKGQPQHF | TRBJ1-5 | TRBV19 | .
CASSLSAGLETQYF | TRBJ2-5 | TRBV7-2 | .
CASRKGLAGLGEQFF | TRBJ2-1 | TRBV6-5 | .
CASSSRVAYEQYF | TRBJ2-7 | TRBV7-8 | .
CATHSRGSNQPQHF | TRBJ1-5 | TRBV6-6 | few
CASSLEGEVNGYTF | TRBJ1-2 | TRBV4-3 | .
CASSFFLDSGNTIYF | TRBJ1-3 | TRBV28 | .
CASSSSPPGQGSGNTIYF | TRBJ1-3 | TRBV5-1 | .
CASSWGQSSYEQYF | TRBJ2-7 | TRBV13 | .